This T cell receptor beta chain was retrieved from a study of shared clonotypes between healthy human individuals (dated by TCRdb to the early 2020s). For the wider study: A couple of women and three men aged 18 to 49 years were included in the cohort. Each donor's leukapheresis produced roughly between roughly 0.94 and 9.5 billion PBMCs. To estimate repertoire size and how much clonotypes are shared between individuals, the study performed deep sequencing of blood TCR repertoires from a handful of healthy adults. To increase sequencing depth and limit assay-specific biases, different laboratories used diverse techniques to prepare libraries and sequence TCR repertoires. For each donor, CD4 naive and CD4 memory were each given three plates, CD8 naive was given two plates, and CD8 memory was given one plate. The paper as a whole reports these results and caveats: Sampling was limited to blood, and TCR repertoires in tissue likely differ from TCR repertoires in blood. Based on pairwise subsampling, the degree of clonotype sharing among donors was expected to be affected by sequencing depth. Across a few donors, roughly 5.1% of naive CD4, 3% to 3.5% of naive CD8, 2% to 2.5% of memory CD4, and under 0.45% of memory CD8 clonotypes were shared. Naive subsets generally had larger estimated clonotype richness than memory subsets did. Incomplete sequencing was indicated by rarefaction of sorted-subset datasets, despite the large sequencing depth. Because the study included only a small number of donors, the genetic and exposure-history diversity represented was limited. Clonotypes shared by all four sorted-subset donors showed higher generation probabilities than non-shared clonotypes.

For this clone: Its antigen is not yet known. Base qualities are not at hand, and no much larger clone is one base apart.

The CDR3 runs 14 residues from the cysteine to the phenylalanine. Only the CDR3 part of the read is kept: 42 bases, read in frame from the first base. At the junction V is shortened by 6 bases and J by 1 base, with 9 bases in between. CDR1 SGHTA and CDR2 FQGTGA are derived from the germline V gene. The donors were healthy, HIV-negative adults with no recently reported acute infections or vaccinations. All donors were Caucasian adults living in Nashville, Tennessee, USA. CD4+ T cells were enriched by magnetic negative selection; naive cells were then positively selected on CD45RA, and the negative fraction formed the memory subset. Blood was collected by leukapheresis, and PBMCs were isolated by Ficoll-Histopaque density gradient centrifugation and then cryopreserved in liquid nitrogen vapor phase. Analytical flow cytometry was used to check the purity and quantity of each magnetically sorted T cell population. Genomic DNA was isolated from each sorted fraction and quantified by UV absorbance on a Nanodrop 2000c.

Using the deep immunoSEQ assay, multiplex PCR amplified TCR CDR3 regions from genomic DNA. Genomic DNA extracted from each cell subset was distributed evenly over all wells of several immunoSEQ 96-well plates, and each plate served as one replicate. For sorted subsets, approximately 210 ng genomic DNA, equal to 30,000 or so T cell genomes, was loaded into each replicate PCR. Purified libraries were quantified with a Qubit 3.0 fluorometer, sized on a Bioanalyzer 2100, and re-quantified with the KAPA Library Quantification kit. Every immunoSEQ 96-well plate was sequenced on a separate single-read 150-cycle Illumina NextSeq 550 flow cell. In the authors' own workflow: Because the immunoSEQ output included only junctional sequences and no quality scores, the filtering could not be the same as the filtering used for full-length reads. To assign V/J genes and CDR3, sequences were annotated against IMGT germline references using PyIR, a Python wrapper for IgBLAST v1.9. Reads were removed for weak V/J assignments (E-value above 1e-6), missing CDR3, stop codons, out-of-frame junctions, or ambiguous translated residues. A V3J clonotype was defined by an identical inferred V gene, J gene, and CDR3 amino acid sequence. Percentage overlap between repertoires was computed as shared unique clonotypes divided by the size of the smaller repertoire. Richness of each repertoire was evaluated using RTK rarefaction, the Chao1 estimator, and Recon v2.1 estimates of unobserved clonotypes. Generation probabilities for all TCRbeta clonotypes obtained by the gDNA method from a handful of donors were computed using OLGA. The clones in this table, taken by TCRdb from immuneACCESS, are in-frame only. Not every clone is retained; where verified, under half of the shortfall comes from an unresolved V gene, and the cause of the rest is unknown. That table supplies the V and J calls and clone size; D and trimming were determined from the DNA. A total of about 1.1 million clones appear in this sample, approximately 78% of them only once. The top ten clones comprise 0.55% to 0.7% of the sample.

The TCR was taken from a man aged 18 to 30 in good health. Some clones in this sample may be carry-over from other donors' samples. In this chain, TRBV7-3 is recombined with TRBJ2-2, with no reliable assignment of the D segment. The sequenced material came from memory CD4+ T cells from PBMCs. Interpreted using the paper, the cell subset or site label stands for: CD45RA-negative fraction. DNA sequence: TGTGCCAGCAGTGGACGGATGAACACCGGGGAGCTGTTTTTT. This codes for CASSGRMNTGELFF. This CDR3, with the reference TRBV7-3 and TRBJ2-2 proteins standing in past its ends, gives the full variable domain GAGVSQTPSNKVTEKGKYVELRCDPISGHTALYWYRQSLGQGPEFLIYFQGTGAADDSGLPNDRFFAVRPEGSVSTLKIQRTERGDSAVYLCASSGRMNTGELFFGEGSRLTVL.